This T cell receptor (beta chain) appears in the sequencing data of a study of blood T cell repertoires in COVID-19. At the level of the study: T cells, B-cell-depleted T cells, or PBMCs supplied cDNA or gDNA.

Enrollees, about 18 to 89 years old, lived in about two dozen US areas. Sequenced by immunoSEQ multiplex PCR; TCRdb stores in-frame clones only, minus some. The table shows under 300,000 clones, with just under 90% occurring only once. The sequence came from a woman between 55 and 75 years old who had recovered from COVID-19. Input material: PBMCs or T cells enriched from blood (not recorded which).

CDR3 nucleotide sequence: TGTGCCAGCAGCGTCTACGGGGACAGGGGCTTGTACAATGAGCAGTTCTTC. It encodes CASSVYGDRGLYNEQFF. The rearrangement joins TRBV9 to TRBJ2-1, with 10 bases that match TRBD1. This CDR3 comprises 17 residues. V was pared by 2 bases and J by 4 bases, with 9 bases of the junction left unmatched. The germline V gene encodes CDR1 SGDLS and CDR2 YYNGEE.